These 8 T cell receptor beta chains were sequenced from one sample in a study of neurological immune-mediated disorders. Each CDR3 protein is one row after TCRdb ran MiXCR on the 5' RACE reads. The data contain nearly 60,000 distinct CDR3 sequences, about 3.3% of them singletons. The source material was PBMCs. These receptors were taken from a woman aged 55 to 70 with multiple sclerosis.

This clonotype was recorded at least ten times. One end of the junction does not line up with germline, which may come from a read error. The chain joins TRBV9 to TRBJ1-6; a possible D gene is TRBD1 (5 bases). CDR1 and CDR2 from the germline V gene are SGDLS and YYNGEE. The CDR3 loop spans 13 amino acids. The CDR3: CASSTTDNSPLHF. CDR3 DNA: TGTGCCAGCAGCACGACAGATAACTCACCCCTCCACTTT.

This clonotype showed up many times. This chain uses TRBV7-9 with TRBJ2-7, with 9 bases lining up with TRBD1. Per germline, CDR1 SEHNR and CDR2 FQNEAQ (reference sequence). J was trimmed by 4 bases and V by 2 bases; bases with no gene match: 6. This CDR3 is 15 amino acids long. CDR3 region: CASSLKTGTGYEQYF. In nucleotides, the CDR3 is TGTGCCAGCAGCTTAAAAACCGGGACAGGGTACGAGCAGTACTTC.

This clonotype has ten or more counts. The chain couples TRBV12-3 or TRBV12-4 to TRBJ2-2, with 9 positions matching TRBD1. The V and J ends lost 6 bases and 5 bases, in that order; junction bases with no gene match: 7. The CDR3 length is 15 residues. CDR3 nucleotide sequence: TGTGCCAGCAGGAGGGACAGGGAGAGTACCGGGGAGCTGTTTTTT. Translation: CASRRDRESTGELFF.

Many counts were recorded for this clonotype. This chain joins TRBV6-5 and TRBJ2-2, with a tentative D call TRBD1 (5 bases). The CDR3 contains 14 residues. Germline CDR1 reads MNHEY; CDR2 reads SVGAGI. The V gene lost 6 bases and the J gene lost 0 bases, with 8 bases spanning the gap. The CDR3 DNA is TGTGCCAGCAGGTTGGGGCCGAACACCGGGGAGCTGTTTTTT. Translation: CASRLGPNTGELFF.

This clonotype has ten or more counts. This chain links TRBV27 with TRBJ2-1; TRBD1 aligns across 7 bases. This CDR3 has 15 amino acids. Trimming removed 2 bases from V and 5 bases from J; junction bases left unmatched: 6. Germline assignment: CDR1 MNHEY and CDR2 SMNVEV (reference sequence). The chain's CDR3 is CASSLGTARHNEQFF. The DNA for the CDR3 is TGTGCCAGCAGTTTAGGGACAGCGAGGCACAATGAGCAGTTCTTC.

This clonotype was counted many times. The chain is built from TRBV6-5 and TRBJ2-7; D gene uncertain. V dropped 3 bases and J dropped 0 bases, with 9 bases sitting between them. There are 14 residues in the CDR3. Germline CDR1 reads MNHEY; CDR2 reads SVGAGI. In DNA, the CDR3 is TGTGCCAGCAGTTATCGGTGGAACTCCTACGAGCAGTACTTC. This codes for CASSYRWNSYEQYF.

Worth noting for this clonotype: A much larger clone differs by one base, so this may be a read error. The chain couples TRBV10-3 to TRBJ1-2; TRBD1 is a possible D gene (6 bases). The CDR3 has 12 amino acids. The germline CDR1 and CDR2 sequences are ENHRY and SYGVKD. CDR3 DNA sequence: TGTGACATCAGCGGGGACACCCATGGCTACACCTTC. This sequence encodes CDISGDTHGYTF.

The table lists this clonotype with many counts. The V gene is TRBV29-1, the J gene TRBJ1-2; perhaps TRBD1 as D (5 bases). In germline, CDR1 is SQVTM, CDR2 ANQGSEA. Trimming left V 0 bases short and J 3 bases short, with 14 bases between. The CDR3 covers 15 residues. The CDR3 DNA reads TGCAGCGTTGAAGATCTAACAGGTCGTCACTATGGCTACACCTTC. Residues: CSVEDLTGRHYGYTF.